The next 21 T cell receptor beta chains were all read from a single sample in a study of spatial heterogeneity in lung cancer (dated by TCRdb to about 2019). Library prep was done by 5' RACE. The listed sequencing device is NextSeq 500. The public sequencing data were trimmed at Q25 with fastp and processed into clonotypes with MiXCR by TCRdb, which kept only in-frame beta chains. Rows with a matching CDR3 protein are joined into one entry that keeps the most common DNA and genes. A total of around 100,000 distinct CDR3 sequences appear in this sample, 4.4% of them only once. The top ten constitute approximately 21% of the sample. What the time point label conveys for this sample: sample taken at primary tumor resection. Which antigens these TCRs recognize remains unknown. What the study reported, not specific to this receptor: The tumor nonsynonymous mutation count correlated with the number of expanded intratumoral alpha and beta TCRs.

Material: lung tumor tissue, obtained at surgery. These receptors came from a male donor with early-stage non-small cell lung cancer.

This clonotype was seen ten or more times. This chain uses TRBV3-1 with TRBJ2-5; 15 bases match TRBD2. The length of the CDR3 is 15 residues. J lost 5 bases, V lost 6 bases, and 4 bases had no gene match. CDR1 and CDR2 (germline): LGHDT, YNNKEL (reference sequence). CDR3 coding DNA: TGTGCCAGCAGACTAGGACTAGCGGGAGGGGAGACCCAGTACTTC. It encodes CASRLGLAGGETQYF.

This clonotype was seen ten or more times. The V gene is TRBV5-1, the J gene TRBJ1-5; 7 nucleotides align to TRBD1. The CDR3 has 15 amino acids. Losses at the gene ends were 2 bases for V and 4 bases for J; bases not matched to a gene: 6. Germline assignment: CDR1 SGHRS and CDR2 YFSETQ. The DNA of the CDR3 is TGCGCCAGCAGCTTCACGACAGGGCCAAATCAGCCCCAGCATTTT. Translation: CASSFTTGPNQPQHF. The complete variable domain, with remaining parts taken from reference TRBV5-1 and TRBJ1-5, reads KAGVTQTPRYLIKTRGQQVTLSCSPISGHRSVSWYQQTPGQGLQFLFEYFSETQRNKGNFPGRFSGRQFSNSRSEMNVSTLELGDSALYLCASSFTTGPNQPQHFGDGTRLSIL.

The table lists this clonotype with many counts. CDR3 protein: CASSPFREASYNEQFF. The CDR3 region has the DNA TGTGCCAGCAGCCCGTTTCGGGAGGCATCCTACAATGAGCAGTTCTTC. V gene TRBV13 combines with J gene TRBJ2-1, with 7 bases aligning to TRBD2. The CDR3 loop spans 16 amino acids. The V segment lost 5 bases and the J segment 1 base; nucleotides outside the gene matches: 8. CDR1 PRHDT and CDR2 FYEKMQ come from the germline V gene (reference sequence).

This clonotype was counted ten times or more. The J gene is TRBJ1-1, the V gene TRBV4-1, with unresolved D. The germline V gene encodes CDR1 MGHRA and CDR2 YSYEKL. This CDR3 contains 12 residues. V was trimmed by 1 base and J by 7 bases, leaving 7 bases between them. Written as DNA, the CDR3 is TGCGCCAGCAGCCAAGGCGGTCTTGAAGCTTTCTTT. Translation: CASSQGGLEAFF.

The table lists this clonotype with a count of one. V usage is TRBV20-1 and J usage is TRBJ2-3; D gene ambiguous. V gave up 3 bases and J gave up 4 bases, with 17 bases separating them. The CDR3 totals 15 residues. Germline V CDR1 and CDR2: DFQATT, SNEGSKA (reference sequence). Written as DNA, the CDR3 is TGCAGTGCTAGTCGTGAAAACGATCTGTCAGATACGCAGTATTTT. The encoded protein is CSASRENDLSDTQYF.

This clonotype was recorded at least ten times. The chain carries TRBV5-8 and TRBJ1-2; tentative D call: TRBD1 (6 bases). This CDR3 spans 16 amino acids. Trimming left V 0 bases short and J 2 bases short, with 14 bases between. Germline-derived CDR1 and CDR2 are SGHTS and YDEGEE. Here the CDR3 reads CASSLGGPGHNYGYTF. The CDR3 DNA is TGTGCCAGCAGCTTGGGGGGACCGGGACACAACTATGGCTACACCTTC.

This clonotype was recorded at least ten times. This rearrangement joins TRBV7-2 to TRBJ1-2; D uncertain. V lost 2 bases, J lost 6 bases, and 13 bases lay in between. The CDR3 has 14 amino acids. CDR1 is SGHTA and CDR2 is FQGNSA in the germline V gene. CDR3 region: CASSLHRTSDGYTF. The CDR3, as DNA: TGTGCCAGCAGCTTACACCGAACTTCCGATGGCTACACCTTC.

This clonotype was recorded many times. The chain has TRBV27 and TRBJ1-5, with D perhaps TRBD1 (6 bases). Trimming cost V 4 bases and J 0 bases, with 16 bases left between them. Germline assignment: CDR1 MNHEY and CDR2 SMNVEV (reference sequence). The CDR3 consists of 17 residues. Here the CDR3 DNA reads TGTGCCAGCAGTTGGGGGCCGCCGGGCGATAGCAATCAGCCCCAGCATTTT. Translating gives CASSWGPPGDSNQPQHF.

This chain connects TRBV25-1 to TRBJ2-5; TRBD2 might be the D (5 bases). V lost 6 bases and J 3 bases, leaving 14 bases between the germline ends. Germline CDR1 MGHDK, CDR2 SYGVNS. The length of the CDR3 is 14 residues. CDR3 loop: CASSRPGNEETQYF. The CDR3 DNA is TGTGCCAGCAGCCGCCCGGGGAACGAAGAGACCCAGTACTTC.

This clonotype was counted at least ten times. The chain is built from TRBV20-1 and TRBJ2-7, with no clear D. The CDR3 length is 15 residues. Germline V gene data show CDR1 as DFQATT and CDR2 as SNEGSKA (reference sequence). The V end lost 0 bases, the J end lost 3 bases, and 15 bases lay between the germline ends. The CDR3 region is CSARDRRHQSYEQYF. CDR3 DNA: TGCAGTGCTAGAGATCGAAGGCACCAAAGCTACGAGCAGTACTTC.

This chain uses TRBV5-1 with TRBJ2-3, with a possible D match to TRBD1 (6 bases). Per germline, CDR1 SGHRS and CDR2 YFSETQ. This CDR3 spans 15 amino acids. V was cut by 9 bases and J by 2 bases, with 19 bases left in between. The CDR3 sequence: CATSDRPADTDTQYF. In nucleotides, the CDR3 is TGCGCCACCTCTGACAGGCCCGCCGACACAGATACGCAGTATTTT.

There are many counts of this clonotype. V gene TRBV7-2 combines with J gene TRBJ2-4; no firm D call. The CDR3 has 15 amino acids. Trimming cost V 1 base and J 1 base, with 8 bases left between them. Germline V gene lookup returns CDR1 SGHTA and CDR2 FQGNSA. As DNA, the CDR3 is TGTGCCAGCAGCTTAGATCCTGGGGCCAAAAACATTCAGTACTTC. Translation: CASSLDPGAKNIQYF.

In its sample, this clonotype was seen many times. The CDR3 loop reads CSARAPGQGRTGELFF. The DNA of the CDR3 is TGCAGTGCTAGGGCCCCGGGACAGGGACGAACCGGGGAGCTGTTTTTT. The chain links TRBV20-1 to TRBJ2-2; 9 bases are a match to TRBD1. Trimming cost V 3 bases and J 5 bases; bases outside gene matches: 10. The CDR3 is 16 amino acids. Germline CDR1 is DFQATT and CDR2 is SNEGSKA (reference sequence).

This clonotype was seen many times. The gene calls are TRBV20-1 and TRBJ1-1; D not certain. There are 13 residues in the CDR3. CDR1 is DFQATT and CDR2 is SNEGSKA in the germline V gene (reference sequence). Deletions cut 3 bases from V and 0 bases from J, with 8 bases between. This chain's CDR3 is CSASRTMNTEAFF. As DNA, the CDR3 is TGCAGTGCTAGTCGCACAATGAACACTGAAGCTTTCTTT.

This clonotype was counted many times. The rearrangement uses TRBV2 and TRBJ2-6; tentatively, D is TRBD1 (5 bases). Trimming cost V 2 bases and J 2 bases, with 10 bases left between them. This CDR3 comprises 16 residues. CDR1 is SNHLY and CDR2 is FYNNEI in the germline V gene. The CDR3 DNA reads as TGTGCCAGCAGTGAACAAGGGGAAGCTGGGGCCAACGTCCTGACTTTC. Translated: CASSEQGEAGANVLTF.

This clonotype was recorded a few times. The CDR3 protein is CAISETPLGGDHTELFF. The CDR3 nucleotides read TGTGCCATCAGTGAAACCCCTCTGGGGGGCGACCATACTGAGCTGTTTTTT. This rearrangement joins TRBV10-3 to TRBJ2-2; D may correspond to TRBD1 or TRBD2 (6 bases each). The V gene lost 3 bases and the J gene lost 11 bases, with 25 bases spanning the gap. CDR1 and CDR2 (germline): ENHRY, SYGVKD. This CDR3 region has 17 residues.

The sample holds many counts of this clonotype. The J gene is TRBJ2-1, the V gene TRBV11-3; 11 bases line up with TRBD2. V was pared by 4 bases and J by 6 bases, with 8 bases of the junction left unmatched. This CDR3 is 16 amino acids long. Germline CDR1 SGHNT, CDR2 YENEEA. The DNA for the CDR3 is TGTGCCAGCAGCTCACGAACTAGCGGGAGTCCCAATGAGCAGTTCTTC. It is translated as CASSSRTSGSPNEQFF.

The table lists this clonotype with many counts. This rearrangement joins TRBV6-5 to TRBJ2-7, with no clear D. The germline gives CDR1 MNHEY, CDR2 SVGAGI. V was trimmed by 2 bases and J by 4 bases, leaving 9 bases between them. The length of the CDR3 is 13 residues. The CDR3 is CASSYGSEYEQYF. As DNA, the CDR3 is TGTGCCAGCAGTTACGGGTCAGAATACGAGCAGTACTTC.

The rearrangement joins TRBV6-2 or TRBV6-3 to TRBJ1-5, with 10 positions matching TRBD1. V was pared by 5 bases and J by 5 bases, with 9 bases of the junction left unmatched. Germline V gene sequence: CDR1 MNHEY, CDR2 SVGEGT. The CDR3 is 16 residues long. The CDR3 DNA reads TGTGCCAGCAGTGGAGCCTGGACAGGGGGAGATCAGCCCCAGCATTTT. It is translated as CASSGAWTGGDQPQHF.

Many counts were recorded for this clonotype. The chain uses TRBV21-1 and TRBJ2-7. TRBV21-1 is shown as a pseudogene. This CDR3 is built from 11 residues. The CDR3 DNA reads TGTGCCAGCAGCACGAATAACGAGCAGTACTTC. It specifies CASSTNNEQYF.

In this sample, this clonotype turned up a few times. V usage is TRBV7-2 and J usage is TRBJ1-3, with no clear D. The CDR3 is 16 amino acids. V gave up 5 bases and J gave up 2 bases, with 16 bases separating them. Germline V gene lookup returns CDR1 SGHTA and CDR2 FQGNSA. In DNA, the CDR3 is TGTGCCAGCAGCCTTAGCCCCGGAGCAACTGGAAACACCATATATTTT. Encoded protein: CASSLSPGATGNTIYF.